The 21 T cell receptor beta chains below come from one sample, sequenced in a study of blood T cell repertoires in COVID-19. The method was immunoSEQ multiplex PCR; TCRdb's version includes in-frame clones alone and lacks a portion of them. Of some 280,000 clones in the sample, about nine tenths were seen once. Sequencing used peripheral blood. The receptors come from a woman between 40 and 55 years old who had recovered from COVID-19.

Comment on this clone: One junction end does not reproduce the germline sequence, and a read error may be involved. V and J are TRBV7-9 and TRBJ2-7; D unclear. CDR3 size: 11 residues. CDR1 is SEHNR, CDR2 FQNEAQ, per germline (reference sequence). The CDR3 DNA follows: TGTGCCAGCAGGACCCCCTGGGCGATAATCTTC. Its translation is CASRTPWAIIF.

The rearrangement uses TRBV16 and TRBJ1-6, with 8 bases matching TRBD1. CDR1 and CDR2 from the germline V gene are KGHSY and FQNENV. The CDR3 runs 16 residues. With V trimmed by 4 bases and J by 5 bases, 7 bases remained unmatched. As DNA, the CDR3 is TGTGCCAGCAGCCGGCCTACGACAGGGGATAATTCACCCCTCCACTTT. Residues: CASSRPTTGDNSPLHF.

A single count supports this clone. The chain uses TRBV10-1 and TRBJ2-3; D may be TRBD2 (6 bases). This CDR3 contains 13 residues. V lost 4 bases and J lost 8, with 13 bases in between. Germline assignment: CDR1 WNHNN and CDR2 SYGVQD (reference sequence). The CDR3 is CASSAATAGTQYF. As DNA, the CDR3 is TGCGCCAGCAGTGCCGCGACAGCGGGTACGCAGTATTTT.

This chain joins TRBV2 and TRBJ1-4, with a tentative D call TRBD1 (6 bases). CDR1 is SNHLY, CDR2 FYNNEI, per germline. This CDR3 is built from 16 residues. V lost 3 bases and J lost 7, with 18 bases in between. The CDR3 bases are TGTGCCAGCAGTGAGGGCTTCGGGGGGGCTCGTGAAAAACTGTTTTTT. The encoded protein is CASSEGFGGAREKLFF.

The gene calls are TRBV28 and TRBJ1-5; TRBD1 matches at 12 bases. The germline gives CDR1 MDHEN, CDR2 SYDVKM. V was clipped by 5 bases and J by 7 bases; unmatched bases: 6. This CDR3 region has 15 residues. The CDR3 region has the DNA TGTGCCAGCAGTCTCGGGACAGGGGGCAGACAGCCCCAGCATTTT. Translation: CASSLGTGGRQPQHF.

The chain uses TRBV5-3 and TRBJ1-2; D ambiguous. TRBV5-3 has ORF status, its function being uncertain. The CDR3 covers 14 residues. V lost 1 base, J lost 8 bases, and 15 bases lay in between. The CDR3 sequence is CARSLFPPGWGYTF. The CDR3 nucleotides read TGTGCCAGAAGCTTGTTTCCTCCAGGCTGGGGCTACACCTTC.

CDR3 sequence (DNA): TGTGCCAGCAGCCAAGGTGCAGCTGAAGCTTTCTTT. Translated: CASSQGAAEAFF. The rearrangement joins TRBV3-1 (or the pseudogene TRBV3-2) to TRBJ1-1; D not resolved. Germline loops: CDR1 LGHDT, CDR2 YNNKEL (reference sequence). The CDR3 loop spans 12 amino acids. The V end was cut by 1 base, the J end by 6 bases, with 6 bases between.

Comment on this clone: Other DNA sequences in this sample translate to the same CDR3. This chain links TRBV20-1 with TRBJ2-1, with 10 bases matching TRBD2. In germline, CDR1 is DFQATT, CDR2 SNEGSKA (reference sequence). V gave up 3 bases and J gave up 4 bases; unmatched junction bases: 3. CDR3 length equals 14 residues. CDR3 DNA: TGCAGTGCTAGTAATAGCGGGAGGTACAATGAGCAGTTCTTC. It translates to CSASNSGRYNEQFF.

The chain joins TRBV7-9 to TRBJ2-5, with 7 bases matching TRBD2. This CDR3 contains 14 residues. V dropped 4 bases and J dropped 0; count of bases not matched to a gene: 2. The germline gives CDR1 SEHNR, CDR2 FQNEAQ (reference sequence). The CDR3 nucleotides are TGTGCCAGCAGCTCACTAGCGAACCAAGAGACCCAGTACTTC. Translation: CASSSLANQETQYF. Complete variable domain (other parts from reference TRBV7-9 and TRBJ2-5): DTGVSQNPRHKITKRGQNVTFRCDPISEHNRLYWYRQTLGQGPEFLTYFQNEAQLEKSRLLSDRFSAERPKGSFSTLEIQRTEQGDSAMYLCASSSLANQETQYFGPGTRLLVL.

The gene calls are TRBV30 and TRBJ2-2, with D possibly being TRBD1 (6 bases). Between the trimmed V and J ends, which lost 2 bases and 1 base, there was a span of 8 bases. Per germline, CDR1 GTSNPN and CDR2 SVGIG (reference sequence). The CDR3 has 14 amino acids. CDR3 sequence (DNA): TGTGCCTGGAGTATGACAGGGAACACCGGGGAGCTGTTTTTT. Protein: CAWSMTGNTGELFF.

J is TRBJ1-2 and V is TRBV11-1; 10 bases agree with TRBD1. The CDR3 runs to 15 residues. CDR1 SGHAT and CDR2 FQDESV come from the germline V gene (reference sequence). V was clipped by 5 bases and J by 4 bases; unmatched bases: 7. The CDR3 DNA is TGTGCCAGCAGCCAGGACAGGGGGACCTCCTATGGCTACACCTTC. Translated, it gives CASSQDRGTSYGYTF.

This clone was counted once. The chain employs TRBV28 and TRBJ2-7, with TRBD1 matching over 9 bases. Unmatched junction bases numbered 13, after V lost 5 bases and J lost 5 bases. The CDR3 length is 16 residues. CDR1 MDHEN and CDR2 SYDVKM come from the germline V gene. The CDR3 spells CASSPPDRGIADEQYF. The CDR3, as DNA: TGTGCCAGCAGTCCTCCAGACAGGGGGATCGCCGACGAGCAGTACTTC.

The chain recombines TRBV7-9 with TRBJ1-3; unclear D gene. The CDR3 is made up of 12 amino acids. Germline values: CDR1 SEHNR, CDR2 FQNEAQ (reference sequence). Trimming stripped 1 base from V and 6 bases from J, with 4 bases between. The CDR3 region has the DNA TGTGCCAGCAGCTTAGTATCAAACACCATATATTTT. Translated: CASSLVSNTIYF. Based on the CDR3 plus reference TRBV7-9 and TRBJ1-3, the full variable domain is DTGVSQNPRHKITKRGQNVTFRCDPISEHNRLYWYRQTLGQGPEFLTYFQNEAQLEKSRLLSDRFSAERPKGSFSTLEIQRTEQGDSAMYLCASSLVSNTIYFGEGSWLTVV.

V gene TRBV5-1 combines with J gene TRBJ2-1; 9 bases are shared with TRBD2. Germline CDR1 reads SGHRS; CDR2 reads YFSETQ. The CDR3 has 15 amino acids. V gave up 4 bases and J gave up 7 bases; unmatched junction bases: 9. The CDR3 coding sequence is TGCGCCAGCAGCAGCCTAGCGGGAAGTGGAAATGAGCAGTTCTTC. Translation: CASSSLAGSGNEQFF. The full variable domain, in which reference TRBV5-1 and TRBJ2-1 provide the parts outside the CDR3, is KAGVTQTPRYLIKTRGQQVTLSCSPISGHRSVSWYQQTPGQGLQFLFEYFSETQRNKGNFPGRFSGRQFSNSRSEMNVSTLELGDSALYLCASSSLAGSGNEQFFGPGTRLTVL.

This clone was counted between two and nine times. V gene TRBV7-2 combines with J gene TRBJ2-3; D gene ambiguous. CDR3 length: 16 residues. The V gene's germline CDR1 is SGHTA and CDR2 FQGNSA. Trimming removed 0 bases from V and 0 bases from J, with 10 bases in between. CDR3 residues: CASSLAIAASTDTQYF. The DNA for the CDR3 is TGTGCCAGCAGCTTAGCGATAGCAGCTAGCACAGATACGCAGTATTTT.

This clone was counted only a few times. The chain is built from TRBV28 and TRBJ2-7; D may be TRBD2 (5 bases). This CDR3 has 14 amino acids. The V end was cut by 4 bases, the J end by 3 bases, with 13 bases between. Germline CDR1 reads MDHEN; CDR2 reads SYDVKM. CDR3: CASSSPTRGYEQYF. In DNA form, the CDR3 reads TGTGCCAGCAGTTCACCCACTAGAGGCTACGAGCAGTACTTC.

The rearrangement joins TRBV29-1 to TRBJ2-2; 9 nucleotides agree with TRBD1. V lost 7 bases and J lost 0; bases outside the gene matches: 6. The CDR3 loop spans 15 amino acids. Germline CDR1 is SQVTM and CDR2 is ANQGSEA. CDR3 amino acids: CSATGGETNTGELFF. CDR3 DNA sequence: TGCAGCGCGACAGGGGGAGAGACGAACACCGGGGAGCTGTTTTTT.

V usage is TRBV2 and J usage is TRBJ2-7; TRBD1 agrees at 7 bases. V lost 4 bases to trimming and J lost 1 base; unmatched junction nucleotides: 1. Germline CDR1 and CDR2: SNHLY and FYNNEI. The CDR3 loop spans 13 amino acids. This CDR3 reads CASSVRGSYEQYF. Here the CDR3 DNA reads TGTGCCAGCAGTGTCAGGGGGTCCTACGAGCAGTACTTC.

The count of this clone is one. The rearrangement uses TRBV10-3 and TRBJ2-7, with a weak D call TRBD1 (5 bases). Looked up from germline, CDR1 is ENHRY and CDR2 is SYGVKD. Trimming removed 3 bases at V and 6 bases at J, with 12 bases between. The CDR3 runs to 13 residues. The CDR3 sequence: CAISDHQGGEQYF. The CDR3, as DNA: TGTGCCATCAGTGACCACCAGGGCGGCGAGCAGTACTTC.

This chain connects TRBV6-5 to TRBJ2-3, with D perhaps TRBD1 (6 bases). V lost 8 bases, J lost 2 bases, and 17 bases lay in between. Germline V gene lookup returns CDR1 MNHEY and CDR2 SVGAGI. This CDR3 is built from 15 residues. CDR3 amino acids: CASFQGLTFTDTQYF. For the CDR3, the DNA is TGTGCCAGCTTCCAGGGGCTCACGTTCACAGATACGCAGTATTTT.

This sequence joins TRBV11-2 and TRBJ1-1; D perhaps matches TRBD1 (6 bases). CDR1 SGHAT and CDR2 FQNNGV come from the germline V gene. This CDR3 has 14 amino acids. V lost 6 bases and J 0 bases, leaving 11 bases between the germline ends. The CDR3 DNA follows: TGTGCCAGCAGTCGCACAGGGATGAACACTGAAGCTTTCTTT. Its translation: CASSRTGMNTEAFF.